The 30 T cell receptor beta chains listed next were all sequenced from one sample in a study of cytomegalovirus exposure and HLA in healthy donors. PCR involved 60 Vbeta and 13 Jbeta primers. Profiling relied on immunoSEQ multiplex PCR, and the TCRdb table lists in-frame clones only, not all of them. The sample includes approximately 160,000 clones, 75% of them seen just once. The source material was PBMCs. The receptors were gathered from a male donor in good health and CMV-seronegative.

This clone showed up just once. The chain links TRBV2 to TRBJ2-3, with 7 positions matching TRBD1. Germline V gene sequence: CDR1 SNHLY, CDR2 FYNNEI. V lost 7 bases and J lost 3; bases outside the gene matches: 7. The length of the CDR3 is 14 residues. The CDR3: CASIRGQTTDTQYF. The CDR3 region has the DNA TGTGCCAGCATTCGGGGACAGACGACAGATACGCAGTATTTT.

CDR3 amino acids: CASSLVANSYEQYF. DNA of the CDR3: TGTGCCAGCAGTTTGGTGGCAAACTCCTACGAGCAGTACTTC. This sequence joins TRBV27 and TRBJ2-7; D is uncertain. V was shortened by 3 bases and J by 0 bases, with 9 bases between the two germline ends. This CDR3 region has 14 residues. Germline CDR1 MNHEY, CDR2 SMNVEV (reference sequence).

This clone was observed a few times. The chain combines TRBV19 with TRBJ2-3, with 9 bases aligning to TRBD2. J gave up 2 bases and V 5 bases, and 8 bases lay outside the gene matches. Germline CDR1 and CDR2: LNHDA and SQIVND (reference sequence). The CDR3 is made up of 16 amino acids. In DNA, the CDR3 is TGTGCCAGTAGTCTCGGGCTAGCGGGACCCACAGATACGCAGTATTTT. It encodes CASSLGLAGPTDTQYF.

In its sample, this clone was seen a few times. The chain recombines TRBV5-3 with TRBJ1-5; no firm D call. TRBV5-3 is reported as an ORF; its role is uncertain. V was shortened by 4 bases and J by 4 bases, with 12 bases between the two germline ends. The CDR3 contains 14 residues. CDR3 nucleotides: TGTGCCAGAAGCGGTTCTATTAAGAATCAGCCCCAGCATTTT. Translated: CARSGSIKNQPQHF.

This clone appeared a few times. Other DNA sequences within the sample encode an identical CDR3. The chain links TRBV5-4 to TRBJ1-1; 9 bases agree with TRBD1. J lost 5 bases, V lost 0 bases, and 5 bases had no gene match. Germline CDR1 SGHNT, CDR2 YYREEE (reference sequence). CDR3 size: 15 residues. The CDR3 spells CASSLDRGRGTEAFF. CDR3 DNA: TGTGCCAGCAGCTTGGACAGGGGGCGTGGGACTGAAGCTTTCTTT.

This chain joins TRBV5-4 and TRBJ2-7; 9 positions match TRBD1. The CDR3 is made up of 14 amino acids. V lost 4 bases, J lost 4 bases, and 6 bases stayed unmatched. In germline, CDR1 is SGHNT, CDR2 YYREEE (reference sequence). CDR3 nucleotide sequence: TGTGCCAGCAGCGCGGGACAGGGATCGTACGAGCAGTACTTC. It codes for CASSAGQGSYEQYF.

V is TRBV5-6 and J is TRBJ2-1, with 9 positions matching TRBD2. The CDR3 runs to 17 residues. Looked up from germline, CDR1 is SGHDT and CDR2 is YYEEEE. Trimming at V came to 0 bases and at J to 4 bases, leaving 8 bases not matched to a gene. The CDR3: CASSLVRGGREYNEQFF. The CDR3 DNA sequence: TGTGCCAGCAGCTTGGTACGGGGCGGGAGGGAGTACAATGAGCAGTTCTTC.

The CDR3 here is CASSVGFGGGTEAFF. DNA of the CDR3: TGTGCCAGCAGCGTAGGGTTTGGGGGAGGGACTGAAGCTTTCTTT. The chain carries TRBV9 and TRBJ1-1; D possibly corresponds to TRBD1 (5 bases). The CDR3 sequence is 15 residues long. Trimming left V 0 bases short and J 5 bases short, with 14 bases between. From germline, CDR1 is SGDLS and CDR2 YYNGEE.

The chain employs TRBV7-9 and TRBJ2-5, with a possible D match to TRBD1 (5 bases). This CDR3 region has 15 residues. The germline V gene has CDR1 SEHNR and CDR2 FQNEAQ (reference sequence). Trimming took off 5 bases at V and 2 bases at J, with 15 bases between the two ends. The CDR3 nucleotides read TGTGCCAGCAGCCAAGACAGAGCTTCACAAGAGACCCAGTACTTC. It translates to CASSQDRASQETQYF.

This chain links TRBV6-6 with TRBJ1-4, with D hard to call. This CDR3 has 15 residues. Looked up from germline, CDR1 is MNHNY and CDR2 is SVGAGI (reference sequence). Trimming took 2 bases from V and 7 from J, leaving 14 bases between them. CDR3 sequence reads: CASSYEKAAGEKLFF. The DNA for the CDR3 is TGTGCCAGCAGTTACGAAAAGGCGGCGGGTGAAAAACTGTTTTTT.

V and J are TRBV7-8 and TRBJ1-6; D might be TRBD1 (6 bases). Germline CDR1 is SGHVS and CDR2 is FQNEAQ. Deletions cut 5 bases from V and 7 bases from J, with 15 bases between. The CDR3 contains 15 residues. CDR3 coding DNA: TGTGCCAGCAGCCCTCAGGGGATTCGCAATTCACCCCTCCACTTT. Translation gives CASSPQGIRNSPLHF. Together with reference TRBV7-8 and TRBJ1-6, the CDR3 gives the full variable domain: GAGVSQSPRYKVAKRGQDVALRCDPISGHVSLFWYQQALGQGPEFLTYFQNEAQLDKSGLPSDRFFAERPEGSVSTLKIQRTQQEDSAVYLCASSPQGIRNSPLHFGNGTRLTVT.

The V call is TRBV2, the J call TRBJ2-7, with 10 bases identical to TRBD2. CDR1 is SNHLY and CDR2 is FYNNEI in the germline V gene. The CDR3 runs to 12 residues. V shed 8 bases and J 12 bases; nucleotides not matched to a gene: 10. CDR3 loop: CASSSGGPSGYF. As DNA, the CDR3 is TGTGCCAGCTCTAGCGGGGGCCCTTCCGGGTACTTC.

In this sample, this clone turned up a few times. The chain is built from TRBV7-6 and TRBJ2-1; 8 bases agree with TRBD2. V lost 3 bases to trimming and J lost 9 bases; unmatched junction nucleotides: 7. CDR3 length: 14 amino acids. CDR1 and CDR2 from the germline V gene are SGHVS and FNYEAQ. CDR3 DNA: TGTGCCAGCAGCTTCCCTAATAGCGGGACTGAGCAGTTCTTC. Translating gives CASSFPNSGTEQFF. The entire variable domain, with the rest obtained from reference TRBV7-6 and TRBJ2-1, is as follows: GAGVSQSPRYKVTKRGQDVALRCDPISGHVSLYWYRQALGQGPEFLTYFNYEAQQDKSGLPNDRFSAERPEGSISTLTIQRTEQRDSAMYRCASSFPNSGTEQFFGPGTRLTVL.

CDR3 DNA sequence: TGTGCCAGCAGCTCCAGGGAGACCCAGTACTTC. Protein product: CASSSRETQYF. The rearrangement links TRBV5-6 to TRBJ2-5; no definite D call. The germline V gene encodes CDR1 SGHDT and CDR2 YYEEEE. Trimming removed 3 bases from V and 5 bases from J, with 5 bases in between. The CDR3 length is 11 residues.

The genes are TRBV28 and TRBJ1-5; D is unresolved. With 2 bases removed from V and 5 bases from J, the gap between germline ends came to 10 bases. There are 14 residues in the CDR3. CDR1 and CDR2 from the germline V gene are MDHEN and SYDVKM. This chain's CDR3 is CASSLDMGDQPQHF. Here the CDR3 DNA reads TGTGCCAGCAGTTTAGATATGGGCGATCAGCCCCAGCATTTT.

This clone has just a few counts. The gene calls are TRBV6-5 and TRBJ1-4, with D unresolved. Germline CDR1 MNHEY, CDR2 SVGAGI. The CDR3 is made up of 16 amino acids. V was shortened by 3 bases and J by 7 bases, with 18 bases between the two germline ends. In DNA, the CDR3 is TGTGCCAGCAGTTATAATGGGAGGACGGGAGGTGAAAAACTGTTTTTT. It codes for CASSYNGRTGGEKLFF.

The V and J genes are TRBV27 and TRBJ2-3, with TRBD2 matching 10 bases. CDR1 and CDR2 (germline): MNHEY, SMNVEV (reference sequence). V shed 3 bases, J shed 1 base, and the junction held 1 base outside the gene matches. The CDR3 contains 15 residues. Written as DNA, the CDR3 is TGTGCCAGCAGTTTCGGGACTAGCGGCACAGATACGCAGTATTTT. This gives the protein CASSFGTSGTDTQYF.

The chain has TRBV4-3 and TRBJ2-7; 12 nucleotides match TRBD2. Trimming at V came to 4 bases and at J to 6 bases, leaving 4 bases not matched to a gene. CDR3 length: 14 amino acids. Germline V lookup: CDR1 LGHNA, CDR2 YSLEER. DNA for the CDR3: TGCGCCAGCAGCCCTAGCGGGAGGGCCTGCGAGCAGTACTTC. The encoded protein is CASSPSGRACEQYF.

The chain carries TRBV27 and TRBJ2-7; D is perhaps TRBD1 (6 bases). Germline V CDR1 and CDR2: MNHEY, SMNVEV (reference sequence). This CDR3 is built from 16 residues. The V end lost 5 bases, the J end lost 3 bases, and 20 bases lay between the germline ends. CDR3 region: CASSPSGAIINYEQYF. CDR3 bases: TGTGCCAGCAGTCCCTCAGGGGCCATAATCAACTACGAGCAGTACTTC.

The CDR3 coding sequence is TGTGCCTGGAGCCAAGACCGGGGGGTTGAGCAGTTCTTC. It is translated as CAWSQDRGVEQFF. The chain employs TRBV30 and TRBJ2-1; 7 positions match TRBD2. Germline loops: CDR1 GTSNPN, CDR2 SVGIG (reference sequence). The CDR3 length is 13 residues. The trim removed 3 bases at V and 9 bases at J, leaving 8 bases unmatched.

This clone has more than one count but fewer than ten. This chain uses TRBV5-1 with TRBJ2-7; 9 bases fit TRBD1. The CDR3 runs 14 residues. Germline CDR1 is SGHRS and CDR2 is YFSETQ. After removal of 6 bases from V and 4 bases from J, the junction contained 8 bases not matched to a gene. CDR3 nucleotides: TGCGCCAGCACCGAAACAGGGGGCGGGTACGAGCAGTACTTC. Protein product: CASTETGGGYEQYF.

The chain links TRBV4-1 to TRBJ2-1; TRBD2 aligns across 13 bases. The CDR3 runs to 15 residues. With V trimmed by 4 bases and J by 9 bases, 6 bases remained unmatched. In germline, CDR1 is MGHRA, CDR2 YSYEKL. The CDR3 DNA sequence: TGCGCCAGCAGCCCCCTGACTAGCGGGAGGTTTGAGCAGTTCTTC. This codes for CASSPLTSGRFEQFF.

V usage is TRBV5-1 and J usage is TRBJ1-2, with TRBD1 identical over 9 bases. Losses at the gene ends were 4 bases for V and 6 bases for J; bases not matched to a gene: 10. The CDR3 runs to 15 residues. Germline CDR1 and CDR2: SGHRS and YFSETQ. This chain's CDR3 is CASSPKQGASDGYTF. CDR3 nucleotides: TGCGCCAGCAGCCCTAAACAGGGGGCATCGGATGGCTACACCTTC.

This clone appeared a single time. V and J are TRBV27 and TRBJ2-7; 9 bases are shared with TRBD1. The CDR3 runs 13 residues. The V segment lost 6 bases and the J segment 4 bases; nucleotides outside the gene matches: 4. The germline CDR1 and CDR2 sequences are MNHEY and SMNVEV (reference sequence). The chain's CDR3 is CASRGTGRYEQYF. DNA for the CDR3: TGTGCCAGCAGGGGGACAGGGAGGTACGAGCAGTACTTC.

In this sample, this clone turned up a few times. The chain links TRBV7-3 to TRBJ1-1; the D is unclear. The V gene's germline CDR1 is SGHTA and CDR2 FQGTGA. The CDR3 spans 13 residues. Trimming removed 5 bases at V and 0 bases at J, with 7 bases between. CDR3 DNA sequence: TGTGCCAGCAGCCGATCAGTGAACACTGAAGCTTTCTTT. Its translation is CASSRSVNTEAFF. The full variable domain, its missing parts supplied by reference TRBV7-3 and TRBJ1-1, is GAGVSQTPSNKVTEKGKYVELRCDPISGHTALYWYRQSLGQGPEFLIYFQGTGAADDSGLPNDRFFAVRPEGSVSTLKIQRTERGDSAVYLCASSRSVNTEAFFGQGTRLTVV.

The chain is built from TRBV4-3 and TRBJ2-7, with TRBD1 as a possible D gene (5 bases). Deletions cut 0 bases from V and 2 bases from J, with 11 bases between. CDR3 size: 15 residues. The germline V gene has CDR1 LGHNA and CDR2 YSLEER. In DNA, the CDR3 is TGCGCCAGCAGCCAAGAACTGGGGCCCCCCTACGAGCAGTACTTC. Amino acids: CASSQELGPPYEQYF.

This clone was counted a few times. The chain recombines TRBV7-3 with TRBJ2-3; D gene unclear. Germline V gene lookup returns CDR1 SGHTA and CDR2 FQGTGA. Between the trimmed V and J ends, which lost 0 bases and 7 bases, there was a span of 14 bases. This CDR3 has 15 amino acids. The CDR3 protein is CASSLTSVGGYTQYF. The CDR3 coding sequence is TGTGCCAGCAGCTTAACTAGTGTTGGCGGTTATACGCAGTATTTT.

CDR3 amino acids: CASSLRNNEQFF. The CDR3 bases are TGTGCCAGCAGCTTACGTAACAATGAGCAGTTCTTC. V and J are TRBV7-9 and TRBJ2-1; no clear D. Germline-derived CDR1 and CDR2 are SEHNR and FQNEAQ (reference sequence). Trimming took 2 bases from V and 5 from J, leaving 4 bases between them. CDR3 length: 12 residues.

Here the CDR3 DNA reads TGTGCCAGCAGCCGTAGCGGGGATAACAATGAGCAGTTCTTC. Translating it yields CASSRSGDNNEQFF. V and J are TRBV11-3 and TRBJ2-1; 8 nucleotides line up with TRBD2. Unmatched junction bases numbered 5, after V lost 5 bases and J lost 5 bases. Germline loops: CDR1 SGHNT, CDR2 YENEEA. The CDR3 consists of 14 residues.

This clone has only one observation. The V gene is TRBV5-1, the J gene TRBJ2-5; D is uncertain. The V and J ends lost 2 bases and 3 bases respectively, with 8 bases between them. Germline lookup yields CDR1 SGHRS and CDR2 YFSETQ. This CDR3 has 13 residues. The CDR3 protein is CASSFMQKETQYF. The CDR3 bases are TGCGCCAGCAGCTTCATGCAGAAAGAGACCCAGTACTTC. The complete variable domain, with remaining parts taken from reference TRBV5-1 and TRBJ2-5, reads KAGVTQTPRYLIKTRGQQVTLSCSPISGHRSVSWYQQTPGQGLQFLFEYFSETQRNKGNFPGRFSGRQFSNSRSEMNVSTLELGDSALYLCASSFMQKETQYFGPGTRLLVL.